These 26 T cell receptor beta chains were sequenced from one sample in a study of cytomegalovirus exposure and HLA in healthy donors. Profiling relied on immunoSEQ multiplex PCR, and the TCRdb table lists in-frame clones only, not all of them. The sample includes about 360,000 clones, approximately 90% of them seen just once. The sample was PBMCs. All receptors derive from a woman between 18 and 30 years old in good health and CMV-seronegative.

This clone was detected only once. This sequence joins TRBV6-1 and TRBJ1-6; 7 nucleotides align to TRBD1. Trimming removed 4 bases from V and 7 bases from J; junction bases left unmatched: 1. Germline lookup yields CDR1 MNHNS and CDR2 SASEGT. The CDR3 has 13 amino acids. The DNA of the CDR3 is TGTGCCAGCAGTGTGACAGGGAATTCACCCCTCCACTTT. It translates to CASSVTGNSPLHF.

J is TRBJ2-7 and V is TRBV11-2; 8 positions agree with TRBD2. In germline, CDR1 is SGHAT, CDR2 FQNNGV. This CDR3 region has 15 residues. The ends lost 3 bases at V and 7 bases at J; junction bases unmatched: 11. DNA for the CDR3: TGTGCCAGCAGCTTGGACACAGGCCGCGGGGGGGAGCAGTACTTC. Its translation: CASSLDTGRGGEQYF.

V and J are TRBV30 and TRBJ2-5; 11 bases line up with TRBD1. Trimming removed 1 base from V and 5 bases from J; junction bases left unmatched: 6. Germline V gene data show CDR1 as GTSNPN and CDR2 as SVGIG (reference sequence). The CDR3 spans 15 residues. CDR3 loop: CAWSGRTGGLETQYF. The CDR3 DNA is TGTGCCTGGAGTGGGCGGACAGGGGGCTTGGAGACCCAGTACTTC.

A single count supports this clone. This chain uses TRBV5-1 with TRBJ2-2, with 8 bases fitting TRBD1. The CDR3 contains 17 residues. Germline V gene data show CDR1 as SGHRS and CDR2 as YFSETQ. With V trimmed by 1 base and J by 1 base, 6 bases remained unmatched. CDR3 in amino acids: CASSLRQGAVNTGELFF. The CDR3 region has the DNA TGCGCCAGCAGCTTGCGGCAGGGGGCGGTGAACACCGGGGAGCTGTTTTTT. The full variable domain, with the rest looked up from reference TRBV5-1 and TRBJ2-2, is KAGVTQTPRYLIKTRGQQVTLSCSPISGHRSVSWYQQTPGQGLQFLFEYFSETQRNKGNFPGRFSGRQFSNSRSEMNVSTLELGDSALYLCASSLRQGAVNTGELFFGEGSRLTVL.

This CDR3 reads CASSERQGGTEAFF. The CDR3 DNA follows: TGTGCCAGCAGTGAGAGGCAGGGTGGCACTGAAGCTTTCTTT. V usage is TRBV6-1 and J usage is TRBJ1-1; tentatively, D is TRBD1 (5 bases). This CDR3 is 14 amino acids long. Between the trimmed V and J ends, which lost 3 bases and 4 bases, there was a span of 12 bases. Germline V gene lookup returns CDR1 MNHNS and CDR2 SASEGT.

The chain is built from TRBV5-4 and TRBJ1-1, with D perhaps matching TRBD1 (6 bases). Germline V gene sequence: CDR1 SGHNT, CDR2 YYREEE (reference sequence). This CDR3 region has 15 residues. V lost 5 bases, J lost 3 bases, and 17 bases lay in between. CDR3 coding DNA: TGTGCCAGCAGTCCTTTCAGGGGAGCGGACACTGAAGCTTTCTTT. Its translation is CASSPFRGADTEAFF.

The CDR3 is CASSGGQGAGDGYTF. The CDR3, as DNA: TGTGCCAGCAGTGGGGGACAGGGCGCCGGGGATGGCTACACCTTC. The rearrangement uses TRBV6-4 and TRBJ1-2; TRBD1 matches at 9 bases. This CDR3 is built from 15 residues. Germline V gene lookup returns CDR1 MRHNA and CDR2 SNTAGT. The V gene end was trimmed by 4 bases and the J gene end by 6 bases; junction bases not matched to a gene: 9.

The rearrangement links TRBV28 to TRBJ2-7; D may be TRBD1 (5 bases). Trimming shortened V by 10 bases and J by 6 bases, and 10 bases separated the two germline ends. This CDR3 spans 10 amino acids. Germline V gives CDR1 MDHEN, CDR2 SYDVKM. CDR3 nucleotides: TGTGCCACCGGTCAGGGCGAGCAGTACTTC. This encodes CATGQGEQYF. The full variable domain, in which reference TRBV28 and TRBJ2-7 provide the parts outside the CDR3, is DVKVTQSSRYLVKRTGEKVFLECVQDMDHENMFWYRQDPGLGLRLIYFSYDVKMKEKGDIPEGYSVSREKKERFSLILESASTNQTSMYLCATGQGEQYFGPGTRLTVT.

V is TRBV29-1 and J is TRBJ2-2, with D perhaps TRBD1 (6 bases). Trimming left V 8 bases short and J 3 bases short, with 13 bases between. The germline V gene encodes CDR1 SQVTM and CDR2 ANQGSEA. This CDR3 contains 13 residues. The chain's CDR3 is CSIRDNDTGELFF. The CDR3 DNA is TGCAGCATACGGGACAACGACACCGGGGAGCTGTTTTTT.

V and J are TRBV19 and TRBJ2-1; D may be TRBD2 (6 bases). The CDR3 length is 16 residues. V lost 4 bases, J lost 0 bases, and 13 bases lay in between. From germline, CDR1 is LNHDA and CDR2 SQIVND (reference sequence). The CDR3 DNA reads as TGTGCCAGTAGTACTCAAGCGGGCCTCTCCTACAATGAGCAGTTCTTC. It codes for CASSTQAGLSYNEQFF.

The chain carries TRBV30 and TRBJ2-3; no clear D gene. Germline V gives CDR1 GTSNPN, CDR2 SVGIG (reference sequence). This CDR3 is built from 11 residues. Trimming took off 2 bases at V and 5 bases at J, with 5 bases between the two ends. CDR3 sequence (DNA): TGTGCCTGGAGTATCCAAGATACGCAGTATTTT. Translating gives CAWSIQDTQYF.

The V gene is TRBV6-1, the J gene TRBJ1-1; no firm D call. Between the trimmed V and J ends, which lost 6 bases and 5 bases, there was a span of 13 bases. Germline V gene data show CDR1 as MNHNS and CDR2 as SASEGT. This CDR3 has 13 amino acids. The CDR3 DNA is TGTGCCAGCAGGGAGACTTTGAGTACTGAAGCTTTCTTT. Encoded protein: CASRETLSTEAFF.

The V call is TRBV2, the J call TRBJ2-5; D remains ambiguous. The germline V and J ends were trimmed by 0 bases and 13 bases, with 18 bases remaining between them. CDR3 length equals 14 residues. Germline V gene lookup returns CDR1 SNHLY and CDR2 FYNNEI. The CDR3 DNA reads TGTGCCAGCAGTGAAGCCGTCTCGTCCGAGCTACTGTACTTC. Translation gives CASSEAVSSELLYF.

The CDR3 protein is CASSPSLAGEQFF. Written as DNA, the CDR3 is TGTGCCAGCAGCCCCTCACTAGCGGGGGAGCAGTTCTTC. The rearrangement uses TRBV7-2 and TRBJ2-1, with 10 bases that match TRBD2. Germline V gene data show CDR1 as SGHTA and CDR2 as FQGNSA. The CDR3 has 13 residues. Trimming cost V 5 bases and J 10 bases; bases outside gene matches: 5. Complete variable domain (other parts from reference TRBV7-2 and TRBJ2-1): GAGVSQSPSNKVTEKGKDVELRCDPISGHTALYWYRQSLGQGLEFLIYFQGNSAPDKSGLPSDRFSAERTGGSVSTLTIQRTQQEDSAVYLCASSPSLAGEQFFGPGTRLTVL.

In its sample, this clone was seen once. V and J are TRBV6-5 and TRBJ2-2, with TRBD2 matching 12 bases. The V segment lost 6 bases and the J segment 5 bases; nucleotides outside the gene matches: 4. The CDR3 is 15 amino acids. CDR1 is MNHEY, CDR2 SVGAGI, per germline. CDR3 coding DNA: TGTGCCAGCAGCCTCGGGACTAGCGGGACCGGGGAGCTGTTTTTT. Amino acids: CASSLGTSGTGELFF.

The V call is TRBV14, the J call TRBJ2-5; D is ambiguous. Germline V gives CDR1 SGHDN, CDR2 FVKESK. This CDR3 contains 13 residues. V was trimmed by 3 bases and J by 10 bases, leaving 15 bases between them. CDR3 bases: TGTGCCAGCAGCCAGATCCGAGACTTCGGCCAGTACTTC. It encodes CASSQIRDFGQYF.

The CDR3, as DNA: TGTGCCAGCAGGGAACAGGGGCTCCTAGGCCAGCCCCAGCATTTT. It yields the protein CASREQGLLGQPQHF. The J gene is TRBJ1-5, the V gene TRBV7-2; 7 positions agree with TRBD1. Germline V gene data show CDR1 as SGHTA and CDR2 as FQGNSA. This CDR3 is 15 amino acids long. With 6 bases clipped from V and 7 bases from J, the junction kept 12 bases outside the gene matches.

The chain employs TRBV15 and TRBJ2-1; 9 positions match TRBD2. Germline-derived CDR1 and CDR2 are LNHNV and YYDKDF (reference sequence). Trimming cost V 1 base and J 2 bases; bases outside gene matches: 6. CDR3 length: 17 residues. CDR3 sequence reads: CATSRAVAGGTYNEQFF. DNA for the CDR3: TGTGCCACCAGCAGAGCGGTGGCGGGAGGGACCTACAATGAGCAGTTCTTC.

CDR3 loop: CSVELTGANYGYTF. The CDR3 coding sequence is TGCAGCGTTGAATTGACGGGAGCTAACTATGGCTACACCTTC. This chain joins TRBV29-1 and TRBJ1-2, with D unresolved. Germline values: CDR1 SQVTM, CDR2 ANQGSEA. V dropped 2 bases and J dropped 0 bases, with 10 bases sitting between them. The CDR3 is made up of 14 amino acids.

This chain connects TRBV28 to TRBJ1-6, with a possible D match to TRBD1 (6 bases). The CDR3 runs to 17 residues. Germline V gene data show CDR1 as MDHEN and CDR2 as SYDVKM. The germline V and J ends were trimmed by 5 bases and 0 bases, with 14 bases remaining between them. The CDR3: CASSGRDTSSYNSPLHF. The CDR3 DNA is TGTGCCAGCAGTGGCCGGGACACGAGCTCCTATAATTCACCCCTCCACTTT.

The DNA of the CDR3 is TGTGCCAGCAGCCCGGGACTAGCGGGAGATGTCAGTGAGCAGTTCTTC. It translates to CASSPGLAGDVSEQFF. J is TRBJ2-1 and V is TRBV28; TRBD2 matches at 14 bases. CDR3 size: 16 residues. The germline V gene has CDR1 MDHEN and CDR2 SYDVKM. Trimming removed 6 bases from V and 9 bases from J; junction bases left unmatched: 10.

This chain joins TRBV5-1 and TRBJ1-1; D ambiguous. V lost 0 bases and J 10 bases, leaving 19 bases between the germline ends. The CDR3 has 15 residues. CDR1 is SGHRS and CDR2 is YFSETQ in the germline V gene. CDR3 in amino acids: CASSLEGLGQRGAFF. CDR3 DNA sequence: TGCGCCAGCAGCTTGGAGGGATTAGGTCAGCGGGGAGCTTTCTTT.

The CDR3 nucleotides are TGTGCCAGCAGTGAAGGGGTGGCAGCAGATACGCAGTATTTT. Amino acid sequence: CASSEGVAADTQYF. The chain uses TRBV6-4 and TRBJ2-3; a possible D gene is TRBD1 (5 bases). The V end was cut by 3 bases, the J end by 4 bases, with 11 bases between. Germline V CDR1 and CDR2: MRHNA, SNTAGT. This CDR3 spans 14 amino acids.

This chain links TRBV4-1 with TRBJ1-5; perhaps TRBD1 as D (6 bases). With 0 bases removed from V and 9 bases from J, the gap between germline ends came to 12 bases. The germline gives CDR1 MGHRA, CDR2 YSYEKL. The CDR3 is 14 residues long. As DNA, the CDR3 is TGCGCCAGCAGCCAAGATGTCGGGGGGGCGCCCCAGCATTTT. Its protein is CASSQDVGGAPQHF.

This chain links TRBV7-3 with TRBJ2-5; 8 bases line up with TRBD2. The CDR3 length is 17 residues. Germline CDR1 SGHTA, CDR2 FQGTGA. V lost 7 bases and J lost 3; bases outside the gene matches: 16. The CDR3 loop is CASTNGRLAGQKETQYF. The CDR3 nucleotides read TGTGCCAGCACCAATGGGAGGCTAGCGGGCCAAAAAGAGACCCAGTACTTC.

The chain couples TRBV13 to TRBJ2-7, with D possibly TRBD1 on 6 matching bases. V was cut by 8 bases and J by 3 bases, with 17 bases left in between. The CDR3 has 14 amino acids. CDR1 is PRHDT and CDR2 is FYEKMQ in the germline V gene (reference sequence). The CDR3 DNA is TGTGCCAGCGGGAACAGGGTAGGACTCTACGAGCAGTACTTC. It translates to CASGNRVGLYEQYF.